Given below is one TCR beta chain in context. The Seattle patients joined while their infection was active and were tracked longitudinally afterward. This entry is derived from a study of blood T cell repertoires in COVID-19. On the study more broadly: COVID-19 samples collected from the United States, Italy and Spain covered acute and convalescent phases. In each case, the material was cDNA or gDNA derived from T cells, B-cell-depleted T cells, or PBMCs.

Trimming pared 6 bases from V and 0 bases from J, leaving 14 bases between. The length of the CDR3 is 15 residues. Per germline, CDR1 MDHEN and CDR2 SYDVKM. In the original analysis: Estimation of nucleated cell counts was performed using reference gene primer amplification. Produced via immunoSEQ multiplex PCR; TCRdb's table is partial and in-frame only. From that table come the V and J calls and clone size; the DNA was used to work out D and trimming. The data contain around 94,000 clones, 80% to 95% of them seen just once; the ten biggest clones take up roughly 2.1%. The genes are TRBV28 and TRBJ1-2; TRBD1 might be the D (5 bases). Sample: peripheral blood. This sequence originates from a woman between 50 and 59 years old with COVID-19, enrolled during active disease. CDR3 amino acids: CASSRQGLANYGYTF. The CDR3 DNA follows: TGTGCCAGCAGCCGGCAGGGTCTCGCTAACTATGGCTACACCTTC.